Sequencing of this T cell receptor beta chain was carried out in a study of OX40 agonist ivuxolimab in advanced cancers. On the study more broadly: Patients in the trial were receiving intravenous ivuxolimab every 2 weeks, at doses of 0.01 to 10 mg/kg.

Remarks on this clone: The antigen is undetermined.

Findings and caveats of the study: Among the nonresponders, some also had low normalized T-cell clonal expansion. In the expanded peripheral T cells, antigen specificity was never determined.

The repertoire was sequenced with immunoSEQ multiplex PCR; TCRdb's copy has only in-frame clones and lacks some. The sample holds some 39,000 clones, 65% to 80% seen once. The CDR3 runs to 16 residues. With 3 bases clipped from V and 1 base from J, the junction kept 6 bases outside the gene matches. Germline CDR1 reads LNHDA; CDR2 reads SQIVND (reference sequence). This receptor was taken from an adult with an advanced solid tumor such as melanoma, head and neck, liver or kidney cancer. The sequencing here drew on CD4+ or CD8+ T cells sorted from blood, taken in a trial of the OX40 agonist ivuxolimab. The V call is TRBV19, the J call TRBJ2-3; 8 nucleotides align to TRBD1. CDR3 in DNA: TGTGCCAGTAGTATTACGACAGGGGTTGGCACAGATACGCAGTATTTT. Its translation is CASSITTGVGTDTQYF.